Below, 28 T cell receptor beta chains from the same sample are listed, as sequenced in a study of CD8 T cells in Susac syndrome. Random hexamers were used to reverse transcribe 0.5 to 1 ug of RNA. Each CDR3 protein gets one entry after TCRdb re-called the immunoSEQ multiplex PCR reads with MiXCR. The data contain 170,000 or so distinct CDR3 sequences, 85% to 95% of them singletons. Sequencing was carried out using CD8+ T cells from PBMCs. These receptors all stem from a human donor with multiple sclerosis.

This clonotype came up once. The V gene is TRBV25-1, the J gene TRBJ2-7; TRBD2 matches at 8 bases. Trimming cost V 1 base and J 5 bases; bases outside gene matches: 10. Germline V lookup: CDR1 MGHDK, CDR2 SYGVNS. The length of the CDR3 is 16 residues. This chain's CDR3 is CASSEWEGTRRDEQYF. The CDR3 DNA is TGTGCCAGCAGTGAATGGGAGGGGACTAGGAGGGACGAGCAGTACTTC.

The genes are TRBV6-5 and TRBJ2-3; D gene ambiguous. CDR3 length: 15 residues. Trimming removed 6 bases at V and 3 bases at J, with 16 bases between. CDR1 is MNHEY and CDR2 is SVGAGI in the germline V gene. Here the CDR3 DNA reads TGTGCCAGCAGGCCTGTGCTGGGCAGGACAGATACGCAGTATTTT. It codes for CASRPVLGRTDTQYF.

The CDR3 region is CSVRYRSYEQYF. The DNA for the CDR3 is TGCAGCGTTCGGTACAGATCCTACGAGCAGTACTTC. The chain has TRBV29-1 and TRBJ2-7; D is unresolved. V was clipped by 5 bases and J by 1 base, with 9 bases between them. The CDR3 consists of 12 residues. The germline gives CDR1 SQVTM, CDR2 ANQGSEA.

As DNA, the CDR3 is TGTGCCTGGAGAGATGGACAGGGGGCGATCTATGGCTACACCTTC. It yields the protein CAWRDGQGAIYGYTF. V and J are TRBV30 and TRBJ1-2; 11 nucleotides align to TRBD1. J lost 4 bases, V lost 3 bases, and 7 bases had no gene match. The CDR3 spans 15 residues. The germline CDR1 and CDR2 sequences are GTSNPN and SVGIG (reference sequence).

The V call is TRBV23-1, the J call TRBJ1-6; D uncertain. TRBV23-1 is an ORF, and what it does is uncertain. Trimming stripped 7 bases from V and 0 bases from J, with 7 bases between. The CDR3 is 14 residues long. The CDR3 is CASTLCSYNSPLHF. CDR3 coding DNA: TGCGCCAGCACACTGTGCTCCTATAATTCACCCCTCCACTTT.

The chain joins TRBV30 to TRBJ2-1, with D perhaps matching TRBD1 or TRBD2 (6 bases each). Trimming took 6 bases from V and 10 from J, leaving 13 bases between them. The length of the CDR3 is 11 residues. In germline, CDR1 is GTSNPN, CDR2 SVGIG (reference sequence). This CDR3 is CACTRGGEQFF. For the CDR3, the DNA is TGTGCCTGCACTCGAGGGGGGGAGCAGTTCTTC.

This chain links TRBV27 with TRBJ2-1; 9 nucleotides agree with TRBD2. The CDR3 is made up of 16 amino acids. V was pared by 5 bases and J by 4 bases, with 9 bases of the junction left unmatched. Germline assignment: CDR1 MNHEY and CDR2 SMNVEV (reference sequence). CDR3 sequence reads: CASSMLAGTVYNEQFF. CDR3 DNA: TGTGCCAGCAGTATGCTAGCGGGAACCGTGTACAATGAGCAGTTCTTC.

The genes are TRBV9 and TRBJ1-2; 7 bases are shared with TRBD1. The CDR3 is 13 amino acids. J lost 13 bases, V lost 4 bases, and 13 bases had no gene match. Germline lookup yields CDR1 SGDLS and CDR2 YYNGEE. CDR3 loop: CASSSSGGPRSTF. CDR3 in DNA: TGTGCCAGCAGCTCCTCAGGGGGACCCCGATCCACCTTC.

The chain carries TRBV29-1 and TRBJ2-7, with D perhaps being TRBD1 or TRBD2 (6 bases each). V lost 4 bases and J lost 2, with 12 bases in between. CDR3 size: 13 residues. Germline V gene data show CDR1 as SQVTM and CDR2 as ANQGSEA. For the CDR3, the DNA is TGCAGCGTTGGGGGGGCTAACCCCTACGAGCAGTACTTC. Translating it yields CSVGGANPYEQYF.

The genes are TRBV5-6 and TRBJ2-1, with D tentatively TRBD1 (5 bases). The CDR3 has 13 amino acids. The V end was cut by 5 bases, the J end by 8 bases, with 14 bases between. The germline V gene has CDR1 SGHDT and CDR2 YYEEEE. The CDR3, as DNA: TGTGCCAGCAGACAGATTCAGGGCGATGAGCAGTTCTTC. It codes for CASRQIQGDEQFF.

The V call is TRBV6-5, the J call TRBJ2-7; the match to TRBD2 covers 8 bases. Germline CDR1 reads MNHEY; CDR2 reads SVGAGI. J was trimmed by 4 bases and V by 4 bases; bases with no gene match: 12. The CDR3 extends over 16 amino acids. CDR3: CASSWGGSGGGYEQYF. The CDR3 nucleotides read TGTGCCAGCAGTTGGGGGGGGAGCGGGGGTGGTTACGAGCAGTACTTC.

The CDR3: CASSLVGTFTLTDTQYF. The DNA of the CDR3 is TGTGCCAGCAGCTTAGTGGGCACCTTCACCCTAACAGATACGCAGTATTTT. The chain carries TRBV7-8 and TRBJ2-3; the D is unclear. Germline CDR1 and CDR2: SGHVS and FQNEAQ. The V gene lost 1 base and the J gene lost 3 bases, with 17 bases spanning the gap. The length of the CDR3 is 17 residues.

This clonotype was recorded once. The chain links TRBV4-1 to TRBJ2-4; D unresolved. Germline V lookup: CDR1 MGHRA, CDR2 YSYEKL. The CDR3 covers 17 residues. Deletions cut 3 bases from V and 0 bases from J, with 15 bases between. CDR3 residues: CASSQSTAPLAKNIQYF. In nucleotides, the CDR3 is TGCGCCAGCAGCCAGTCCACAGCTCCCCTAGCCAAAAACATTCAGTACTTC.

CDR3 in amino acids: CASSVQGDFNEQFF. The CDR3 DNA is TGTGCCAGCAGTGTTCAGGGAGATTTCAATGAGCAGTTCTTC. V is TRBV25-1 and J is TRBJ2-1, with D possibly called TRBD1 or TRBD2 (5 bases each). The germline CDR1 and CDR2 sequences are MGHDK and SYGVNS. The length of the CDR3 is 14 residues. Trimming pared 4 bases from V and 6 bases from J, leaving 13 bases between.

V and J are TRBV5-1 and TRBJ2-5; D might be TRBD1 (5 bases). The V end lost 2 bases, the J end lost 2 bases, and 13 bases lay between the germline ends. Germline V CDR1 and CDR2: SGHRS, YFSETQ. There are 15 residues in the CDR3. The CDR3 nucleotides are TGCGCCAGCAGCTTTAGGGGCAGCAGACAAGAGACCCAGTACTTC. Encoded protein: CASSFRGSRQETQYF.

Details on this clonotype: A junction end diverges from the germline sequence, so it may reflect a read error. J is TRBJ2-1 and V is TRBV29-1; 8 nucleotides align to TRBD2. The CDR3 runs to 14 residues. Germline-derived CDR1 and CDR2 are SQVTM and ANQGSEA. DNA of the CDR3: TGCAGCGTTGGCGGGGGGCTCTCCTCCAATGAGCAGTTCTTC. Translating it yields CSVGGGLSSNEQFF.

The chain is built from TRBV27 and TRBJ1-5, with no clear D. Germline V gives CDR1 MNHEY, CDR2 SMNVEV (reference sequence). V was shortened by 2 bases and J by 4 bases, with 9 bases between the two germline ends. This CDR3 is built from 14 residues. DNA of the CDR3: TGTGCCAGCAGTTTAGCCCCCGGAAATCAGCCCCAGCATTTT. Protein sequence: CASSLAPGNQPQHF.

This chain uses TRBV27 with TRBJ2-1; 7 bases line up with TRBD2. This CDR3 contains 14 residues. With V trimmed by 1 base and J by 4 bases, 1 base remained unmatched. The germline V gene encodes CDR1 MNHEY and CDR2 SMNVEV (reference sequence). CDR3 coding DNA: TGTGCCAGCAGTTTATTGGGGGGGTACAATGAGCAGTTCTTC. Amino acids: CASSLLGGYNEQFF.

This rearrangement joins TRBV19 to TRBJ1-2; a weak D match, TRBD1 (5 bases). CDR1 LNHDA and CDR2 SQIVND come from the germline V gene (reference sequence). This CDR3 is 13 amino acids long. V was shortened by 7 bases and J by 6 bases, with 15 bases between the two germline ends. CDR3 sequence reads: CASTLGGGNGYTF. The CDR3 bases are TGTGCCAGTACCCTGGGTGGGGGAAATGGCTACACCTTC.

The CDR3 is CSASRTGRSQPQHF. CDR3 DNA: TGCAGTGCTAGCAGGACAGGGCGAAGTCAGCCCCAGCATTTT. The chain uses TRBV20-1 and TRBJ1-5, with 8 bases matching TRBD1. V was clipped by 3 bases and J by 6 bases; unmatched bases: 7. The CDR3 totals 14 residues. CDR1 is DFQATT, CDR2 SNEGSKA, per germline (reference sequence).

V and J are TRBV6-5 and TRBJ1-5; no firm D call. V lost 2 bases and J lost 6, with 11 bases in between. The V gene's germline CDR1 is MNHEY and CDR2 SVGAGI. The CDR3 covers 14 residues. The CDR3 is CASSYGSGSQPQHF. DNA of the CDR3: TGTGCCAGCAGTTACGGGTCGGGAAGTCAGCCCCAGCATTTT.

The rearrangement uses TRBV6-5 and TRBJ1-1; TRBD1 is a possible D gene (5 bases). CDR3 length equals 15 residues. V was shortened by 0 bases and J by 5 bases, with 13 bases between the two germline ends. CDR1 is MNHEY and CDR2 is SVGAGI in the germline V gene. The CDR3 is CASSYSGAPWTEAFF. In nucleotides, the CDR3 is TGTGCCAGCAGTTACTCAGGGGCCCCTTGGACTGAAGCTTTCTTT.

V usage is TRBV24-1 and J usage is TRBJ2-3; no definite D call. Trimming left V 3 bases short and J 5 bases short, with 11 bases between. The V gene's germline CDR1 is KGHDR and CDR2 SFDVKD. The CDR3 contains 14 residues. The CDR3 reads CATSDMDGGDTQYF. Here the CDR3 DNA reads TGTGCCACCAGTGATATGGATGGTGGAGATACGCAGTATTTT.

The V and J genes are TRBV28 and TRBJ2-7; TRBD1 matches at 10 bases. Germline CDR1 is MDHEN and CDR2 is SYDVKM. The CDR3 has 20 amino acids. Losses at the gene ends were 6 bases for V and 2 bases for J; bases not matched to a gene: 22. In nucleotides, the CDR3 is TGTGCCAGCAGACCAACCCTCTTTGACAGGGGGCCAACCATCCCCTACGAGCAGTACTTC. Translated, it gives CASRPTLFDRGPTIPYEQYF.

There are a few counts of this clonotype. The chain joins TRBV20-1 to TRBJ2-1, with 16 bases aligning to TRBD2. The CDR3 is made up of 16 amino acids. Germline CDR1 DFQATT, CDR2 SNEGSKA (reference sequence). V gave up 3 bases and J gave up 6 bases; unmatched junction bases: 5. DNA of the CDR3: TGCAGTGCTAGGGGGACTAGCGGGAGGGCCTTCAATGAGCAGTTCTTC. Its protein is CSARGTSGRAFNEQFF.

The V gene is TRBV12-3 or TRBV12-4, the J gene TRBJ2-7, with TRBD2 identical over 14 bases. The CDR3 consists of 16 residues. J gave up 2 bases and V 5 bases, and 5 bases lay outside the gene matches. The CDR3 is CASSPGTSGGTYEQYF. CDR3 DNA sequence: TGTGCCAGCAGTCCAGGGACTAGCGGGGGCACCTACGAGCAGTACTTC.

V gene TRBV27 combines with J gene TRBJ1-1; D perhaps matches TRBD1 (6 bases). The CDR3 consists of 15 residues. Germline V CDR1 and CDR2: MNHEY, SMNVEV (reference sequence). The V gene lost 7 bases and the J gene lost 4 bases, with 19 bases spanning the gap. The CDR3 DNA sequence: TGTGCCAGCACCGCCCAGCCACAGGGAAGCACTGAAGCTTTCTTT. Protein product: CASTAQPQGSTEAFF.

The rearrangement joins TRBV23-1 to TRBJ1-5; D uncertain. TRBV23-1 is known as an ORF, though its function is uncertain. The CDR3 extends over 13 amino acids. The V and J ends lost 4 bases and 5 bases respectively, with 9 bases between them. The CDR3 reads CASSLQYYQPQHF. CDR3 coding DNA: TGCGCCAGCAGTCTGCAGTACTATCAGCCCCAGCATTTT.